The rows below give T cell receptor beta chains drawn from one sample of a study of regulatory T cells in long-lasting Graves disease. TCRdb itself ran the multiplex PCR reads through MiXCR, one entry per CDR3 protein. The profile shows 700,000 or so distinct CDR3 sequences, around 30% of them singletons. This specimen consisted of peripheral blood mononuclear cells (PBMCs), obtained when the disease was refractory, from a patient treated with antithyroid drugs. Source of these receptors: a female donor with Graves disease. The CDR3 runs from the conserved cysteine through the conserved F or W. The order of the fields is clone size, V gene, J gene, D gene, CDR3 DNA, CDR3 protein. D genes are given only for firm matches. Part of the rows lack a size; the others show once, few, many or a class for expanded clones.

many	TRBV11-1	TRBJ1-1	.	TGTGCCAGCAGCAATTCGGACACTGCTGAAGCTTTCTTT	CASSNSDTAEAFF
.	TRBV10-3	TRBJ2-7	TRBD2	TGTGCCATCAGCAGGACTAGCGGCCGCGCCTACGAGCAGTACTTC	CAISRTSGRAYEQYF
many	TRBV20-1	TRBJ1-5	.	TGCAGTGCTAGCACCCGGACGGGCAATCAGCCCCAGCATTTT	CSASTRTGNQPQHF
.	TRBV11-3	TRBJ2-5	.	TGTGCCAGCAGCCCGTCCCAGGGGAGGCCAGCGACCCAGTACTTC	CASSPSQGRPATQYF
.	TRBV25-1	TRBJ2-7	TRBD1	TGTGCCAGCAGTGATAGTCGGCCGGGACAGGGGTGGAACTACGAGCAGTACTTC	CASSDSRPGQGWNYEQYF
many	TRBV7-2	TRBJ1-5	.	TGTGCCAGCAGCTTAATATGGAATCAGCCCCAGCATTTT	CASSLIWNQPQHF
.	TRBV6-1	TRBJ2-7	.	TGTGCCAGCCGCCCCGGAAGCAGGACCCCCTACGAGCAGTACTTC	CASRPGSRTPYEQYF
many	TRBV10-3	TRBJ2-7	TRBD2	TGTGCCATCAGTGAGTTCATGGTAGCGGGAACCTACGAGCAGTACTTC	CAISEFMVAGTYEQYF
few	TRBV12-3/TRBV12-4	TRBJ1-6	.	TGTGCCAGCAGTTTAGTCTTGGGGGGGGACCCCTATAATTCACCCCTCCACTTT	CASSLVLGGDPYNSPLHF
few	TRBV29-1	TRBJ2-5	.	TGCAGCCTACAGGGAGGAGGAGAGACCCAGTACTTC	CSLQGGGETQYF
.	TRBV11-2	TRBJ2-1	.	TGTGCCAGCAGCTTAGAGCCGTTGGATGAGCAGTTCTTC	CASSLEPLDEQFF
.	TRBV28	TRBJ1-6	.	TGTGCCAGCAGTTCTCGGACGGGGCTCAATTCACCCCTCCACTTT	CASSSRTGLNSPLHF
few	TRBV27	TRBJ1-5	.	TGTGCCAGCAGTTCCGACTGGATTAATCAGCCCCAGCATTTT	CASSSDWINQPQHF
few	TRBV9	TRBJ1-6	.	TGTGCCAGCAGTCTTGGACAGAGAAATTCACCCCTCCACTTT	CASSLGQRNSPLHF
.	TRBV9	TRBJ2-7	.	TGTGCCAGCAGCGCTCCTGGACCCGGGAGCTACTACGAGCAGTACTTC	CASSAPGPGSYYEQYF
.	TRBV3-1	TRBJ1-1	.	TGTGCCAGCAGCCAAGGACTTCCGGGGGTGAACACTGAAGCTTTCTTT	CASSQGLPGVNTEAFF
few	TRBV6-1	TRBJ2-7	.	TGTGCCAGCAGTGCACCCCCCCGACCCCCCTACGAGCAGTACTTC	CASSAPPRPPYEQYF
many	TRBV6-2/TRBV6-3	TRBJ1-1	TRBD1	TGTGCCAGCAGTTGGGACAGCATGAACACTGAAGCTTTCTTT	CASSWDSMNTEAFF
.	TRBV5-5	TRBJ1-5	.	TGTGCCAGCAGCTTGGCCGTGGTTAGCAATCAGCCCCAGCATTTT	CASSLAVVSNQPQHF
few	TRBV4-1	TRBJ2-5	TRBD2	TGCGCCAGCAGCCCCACGACTAGCCTGGATCAAGAGACCCAGTACTTC	CASSPTTSLDQETQYF
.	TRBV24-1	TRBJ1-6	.	TGTGCCACCGGCAGGGTTCACAATTCACCCCTCCACTTT	CATGRVHNSPLHF
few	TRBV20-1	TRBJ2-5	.	TGCAGTGCTAGACAACCAGGGGTTGGGGGGACCCAGTACTTC	CSARQPGVGGTQYF
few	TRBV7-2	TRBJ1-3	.	TGTGCCAGCAGCTTACAGTCAGGGGCCAACACCATATATTTT	CASSLQSGANTIYF
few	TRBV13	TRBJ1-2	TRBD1	TGTGCCAGCAGCTCAGGACAGGGGATTAACTATGGCTACACCTTC	CASSSGQGINYGYTF
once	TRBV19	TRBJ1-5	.	TGTGCCAGTAGCCATGCAGGGAGCGTCAATCAGCCCCAGCATTTT	CASSHAGSVNQPQHF
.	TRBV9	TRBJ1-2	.	TGTGCCAGCAGCCCCTCCCCGGGCAACAGCTATGGCTACACCTTC	CASSPSPGNSYGYTF
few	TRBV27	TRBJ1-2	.	TGTGCCAGCAGCCCCTCCCTGGAGGGGCGAGGCTACACCTTC	CASSPSLEGRGYTF
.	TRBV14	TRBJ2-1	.	TGTGCCAGCAGCCAAGAAAGTGCGCTCAATGAGCAGTTCTTC	CASSQESALNEQFF
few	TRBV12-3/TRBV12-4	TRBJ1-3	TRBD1	TGTGCCAGCAGTTCCTCCGCAGGGGGACCTGGAAACACCATATATTTT	CASSSSAGGPGNTIYF
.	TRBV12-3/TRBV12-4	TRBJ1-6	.	TGTGCCAGCAACCAACTCGGGGGGAGGACACCCCTCCACTTT	CASNQLGGRTPLHF
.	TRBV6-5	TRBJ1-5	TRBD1	TGTGCCAGCAGTTCTCGGACAGGGGCTAGCAATCAGCCCCAGCATTTT	CASSSRTGASNQPQHF
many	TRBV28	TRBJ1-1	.	TGTGCCAGCAGTTCCCTCGGGGGGCAGGGAGGGACTGAAGCTTTCTTT	CASSSLGGQGGTEAFF
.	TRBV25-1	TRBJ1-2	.	TGTGCCAGCAGTGATGGGGGACCGAGTTATGGCTACACCTTC	CASSDGGPSYGYTF
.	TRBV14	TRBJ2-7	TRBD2	TGTGCCAGCAGCCAAACGACTAGCGGGAGGGCCTACGAGCAGTACTTC	CASSQTTSGRAYEQYF
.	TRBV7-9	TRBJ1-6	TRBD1	TGTGCCAGCAGCTTGAGACAGGGGGCTCTATCACCCCTCCACTTT	CASSLRQGALSPLHF
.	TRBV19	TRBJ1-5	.	TGTGCCAGTAGTATAGGGCCTTATCAGCCCCAGCATTTT	CASSIGPYQPQHF
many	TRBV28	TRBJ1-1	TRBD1	TGTGCCAGCAGTTTATTGGTTTCGGGAGGGGGCCGAGTGGCTGAAGCTTTCTTT	CASSLLVSGGGRVAEAFF
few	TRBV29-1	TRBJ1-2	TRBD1	TGCAGCGTTGAAACAGGGGGCAGAGGCTATGGCTACACCTTC	CSVETGGRGYGYTF
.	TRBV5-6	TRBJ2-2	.	TGTGCCAGCAGCTTGAGGGACCGCCGGAGCACCGGGGAGCCGTTTTTT	CASSLRDRRSTGEPFF
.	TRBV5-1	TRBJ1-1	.	TGCGCCAGCAGCGCGCTGGGGGGGCGAAACACTGAAGCTTTCTTT	CASSALGGRNTEAFF
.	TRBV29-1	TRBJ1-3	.	TGCAGCGCCCCCTCAGGGGACACCATATATTTT	CSAPSGDTIYF
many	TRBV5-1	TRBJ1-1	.	TGCGCCAGCAGCGCTCTCGGGGAGAGGACTGAAGCTTTCTTT	CASSALGERTEAFF
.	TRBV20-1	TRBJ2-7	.	TGCAGTGCTTTTTTACAGGGTTTGTCCTACGAGCAGTACTTC	CSAFLQGLSYEQYF
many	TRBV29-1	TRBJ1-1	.	TGCAGCGTTGTCAGGGAAAACACTGAAGCTTTCTTT	CSVVRENTEAFF
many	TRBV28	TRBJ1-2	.	TGTGCCAGCAGCCTAAGGGGGGGGATGAGAGGCTACACCTTC	CASSLRGGMRGYTF
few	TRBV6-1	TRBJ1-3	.	TGTGCCAGCAGTGAAATGGCAGGGAATAGAGACACCATATATTTT	CASSEMAGNRDTIYF
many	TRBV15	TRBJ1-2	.	TGTGCCACCAGCAGAGGGGGGGGACGCAACTATGGCTACACCTTC	CATSRGGGRNYGYTF
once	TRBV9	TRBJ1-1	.	TGTGCCAGCAGCGTAGTGGGCAGGGGGAACACTGAAGCTTTCTTT	CASSVVGRGNTEAFF
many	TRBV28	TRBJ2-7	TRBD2	TGTGCCAGCAGCCAATCCGGGACTAGTAGCTACGAGCAGTACTTC	CASSQSGTSSYEQYF
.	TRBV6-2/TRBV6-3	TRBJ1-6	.	TGTGCCAGCAGTTACGAGGGTGTGGGTCCACCCCTCCACTTT	CASSYEGVGPPLHF
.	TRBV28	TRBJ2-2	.	TGTGCCAGCAGTTTATCGGGTAGCGGGAACACCGGGGAGCTGTTTTTT	CASSLSGSGNTGELFF